The 32 T cell receptor beta chains given below trace back to one sample, sequenced in a study of T-cell memory formation after mild COVID-19. TCRdb analysed the 5' RACE reads with MiXCR anew, one entry per CDR3 protein. The data contain just under 150,000 distinct CDR3 sequences, 6% of them singletons. The source material was PBMCs or a T cell subset sorted from them (not recorded which). The receptor set was obtained from an adult woman who had mild COVID-19 (a few samples of this study predate the infection). Cell type and time point are not known.

This chain uses TRBV24-1 with TRBJ2-1; perhaps TRBD1 as D (5 bases). CDR1 and CDR2 (germline): KGHDR, SFDVKD. The V gene lost 0 bases and the J gene lost 8 bases, with 13 bases spanning the gap. This CDR3 contains 15 residues. The CDR3 DNA reads TGTGCCACCAGTGATTTGGGCAGCAAGGGGCATGAGCAGTTCTTC. It codes for CATSDLGSKGHEQFF.

This clonotype appeared many times. The chain recombines TRBV12-5 with TRBJ2-3, with D maybe TRBD2 (5 bases). Germline CDR1 and CDR2: LGHNT and FRNRAP. The V gene lost 7 bases and the J gene lost 0 bases, with 8 bases spanning the gap. The CDR3 is 13 residues long. The CDR3 nucleotides read TGTGCTAGTGTTCGAGGGAGCACAGATACGCAGTATTTT. It codes for CASVRGSTDTQYF.

This clonotype was detected ten times or more. The gene calls are TRBV20-1 and TRBJ1-2, with TRBD1 identical over 8 bases. The length of the CDR3 is 15 residues. V dropped 1 base and J dropped 6; count of bases not matched to a gene: 10. CDR1 is DFQATT and CDR2 is SNEGSKA in the germline V gene (reference sequence). CDR3 in amino acids: CSARVTQGATDGYTF. The DNA of the CDR3 is TGCAGTGCTAGAGTGACCCAGGGGGCTACGGATGGCTACACCTTC.

This clonotype was counted only a few times. The chain joins TRBV29-1 to TRBJ1-2; TRBD1 agrees at 10 bases. J gave up 7 bases and V 3 bases, and 2 bases lay outside the gene matches. The CDR3 runs 12 residues. The germline CDR1 and CDR2 sequences are SQVTM and ANQGSEA. The CDR3 nucleotides are TGCAGCGTTGAGACAGGGGGCAGTGGCTACACCTTC. Translation gives CSVETGGSGYTF.

This clonotype was counted many times. V is TRBV9 and J is TRBJ2-5, with D possibly being TRBD2 (7 bases). The ends were cut back, 5 bases at V and 5 bases at J, with 19 bases in the middle. Germline CDR1 reads SGDLS; CDR2 reads YYNGEE. The CDR3 has 15 amino acids. CDR3 bases: TGTGCCAGCAGTTCGGGGGGCCGCGACGGGGAGACCCAGTACTTC. The encoded protein is CASSSGGRDGETQYF.

The rearrangement uses TRBV12-3 or TRBV12-4 and TRBJ1-6, with D tentatively TRBD1 (6 bases). Trimming pared 6 bases from V and 6 bases from J, leaving 15 bases between. The length of the CDR3 is 15 residues. CDR3 sequence: CASSLNTGTNSPLHF. The CDR3 DNA reads as TGTGCCAGCAGCCTTAATACAGGGACTAATTCACCCCTCCACTTT.

This clonotype was picked up many times. The chain recombines TRBV7-9 with TRBJ2-2, with D uncertain. This CDR3 has 15 residues. V was clipped by 5 bases and J by 0 bases, with 10 bases between them. Germline CDR1 and CDR2: SEHNR and FQNEAQ (reference sequence). In DNA form, the CDR3 reads TGTGCCAGCAGCGGACCGGCTGCGAACACCGGGGAGCTGTTTTTT. Protein product: CASSGPAANTGELFF. The whole variable domain, filled in from reference TRBV7-9 and TRBJ2-2, reads DTGVSQNPRHKITKRGQNVTFRCDPISEHNRLYWYRQTLGQGPEFLTYFQNEAQLEKSRLLSDRFSAERPKGSFSTLEIQRTEQGDSAMYLCASSGPAANTGELFFGEGSRLTVL.

This clonotype showed up many times. The rearrangement uses TRBV18 and TRBJ1-1, with 7 bases identical to TRBD1. There are 15 residues in the CDR3. From germline, CDR1 is KGHSH and CDR2 LQKENI. V lost 5 bases and J lost 3; bases outside the gene matches: 9. For the CDR3, the DNA is TGTGCCAGCTCATCCCGACAGGGCGTGGACACTGAAGCTTTCTTT. Amino acid sequence: CASSSRQGVDTEAFF.

This chain joins TRBV12-3 or TRBV12-4 and TRBJ1-1; 9 nucleotides agree with TRBD1. V trimming: 6 bases; J trimming: 4 bases; junction bases outside the gene matches: 15. The CDR3 consists of 17 residues. The CDR3 spells CASSPDRGILESTEAFF. The CDR3, as DNA: TGTGCCAGCAGCCCCGACAGGGGGATTTTAGAGAGCACTGAAGCTTTCTTT.

CDR3 bases: TGTGCCAGCAGCCCCGGACGGACTAGCACAGATACGCAGTATTTT. Protein sequence: CASSPGRTSTDTQYF. The V gene is TRBV7-3, the J gene TRBJ2-3; TRBD2 is a possible D gene (5 bases). The ends were cut back, 5 bases at V and 0 bases at J, with 12 bases in the middle. From germline, CDR1 is SGHTA and CDR2 FQGTGA. The CDR3 consists of 15 residues.

This clonotype was picked up a small number of times. This sequence joins TRBV27 and TRBJ2-7, with D tentatively TRBD1 (6 bases). This CDR3 has 14 residues. Germline lookup yields CDR1 MNHEY and CDR2 SMNVEV (reference sequence). Trimming removed 0 bases at V and 2 bases at J, with 8 bases between. In DNA, the CDR3 is TGTGCCAGCAGTTTATCAGGGGGACCCTACGAGCAGTACTTC. This sequence encodes CASSLSGGPYEQYF.

This clonotype has a count of ten or more. The rearrangement uses TRBV4-3 and TRBJ2-7; the match to TRBD1 covers 7 bases. V trimming: 2 bases; J trimming: 8 bases; junction bases outside the gene matches: 6. From germline, CDR1 is LGHNA and CDR2 YSLEER. The CDR3 has 13 amino acids. The CDR3 loop is CASSQKGGGQQYF. The CDR3 nucleotides read TGCGCCAGCAGCCAAAAAGGGGGCGGACAGCAGTACTTC.

V is TRBV9 and J is TRBJ2-2, with D possibly matching TRBD2 (6 bases). This CDR3 has 15 amino acids. Per germline, CDR1 SGDLS and CDR2 YYNGEE. V lost 0 bases to trimming and J lost 5 bases, with 11 bases between them. CDR3 sequence (DNA): TGTGCCAGCAGCGTAGGGGCGGGGCAGACCGGGGAGCTGTTTTTT. It codes for CASSVGAGQTGELFF.

The CDR3 DNA reads TGTGCCAGCCGAACTAGCTCCTACGAGCAGTACTTC. Amino acids: CASRTSSYEQYF. The genes are TRBV6-6 and TRBJ2-7; possible D gene TRBD2, 5 bases. The CDR3 has 12 amino acids. V shed 8 bases and J shed 0 bases, with 8 bases lying between them. Germline V gene data show CDR1 as MNHNY and CDR2 as SVGAGI (reference sequence).

This clonotype was seen a handful of times. The V and J genes are TRBV5-1 and TRBJ1-3, with 9 bases fitting TRBD1. From germline, CDR1 is SGHRS and CDR2 YFSETQ. CDR3 length: 15 amino acids. The ends lost 4 bases at V and 2 bases at J; junction bases unmatched: 4. CDR3 loop: CASSDGQGTGNTIYF. CDR3 in DNA: TGCGCCAGCAGCGACGGACAGGGGACTGGAAACACCATATATTTT.

This clonotype was recorded many times. The gene calls are TRBV12-3 or TRBV12-4 and TRBJ1-2; D might be TRBD1 (6 bases). The CDR3 loop spans 13 amino acids. Trimming pared 4 bases from V and 6 bases from J, leaving 12 bases between. Written as DNA, the CDR3 is TGTGCCAGCAGTTACAGGGAAGGCGATGGCTACACCTTC. Translation: CASSYREGDGYTF.

The genes are TRBV11-2 and TRBJ2-1; a weak D match, TRBD2 (5 bases). CDR1 SGHAT and CDR2 FQNNGV come from the germline V gene. Trimming shortened V by 5 bases and J by 8 bases, and 19 bases separated the two germline ends. The CDR3 consists of 15 residues. The chain's CDR3 is CASSRRIPPGDEQFF. For the CDR3, the DNA is TGTGCCAGCAGCCGTAGAATACCCCCCGGGGATGAGCAGTTCTTC. The full variable domain, in which reference TRBV11-2 and TRBJ2-1 provide the parts outside the CDR3, is EAGVAQSPRYKIIEKRQSVAFWCNPISGHATLYWYQQILGQGPKLLIQFQNNGVVDDSQLPKDRFSAERLKGVDSTLKIQPAKLEDSAVYLCASSRRIPPGDEQFFGPGTRLTVL.

This clonotype has a count of ten or more. This chain connects TRBV7-9 to TRBJ2-5; D gene ambiguous. Trimming took 4 bases from V and 4 from J, leaving 13 bases between them. The CDR3 length is 14 residues. From germline, CDR1 is SEHNR and CDR2 FQNEAQ (reference sequence). The CDR3 is CASSSSFGRETQYF. CDR3 coding DNA: TGTGCCAGCAGCTCTTCGTTTGGACGAGAGACCCAGTACTTC.

This clonotype was seen ten or more times. The chain combines TRBV20-1 with TRBJ2-6, with 8 bases matching TRBD2. There are 16 residues in the CDR3. The junction had 7 bases not matched to a gene; V was cut back by 6 bases and J by 0 bases. Germline V gene lookup returns CDR1 DFQATT and CDR2 SNEGSKA (reference sequence). CDR3 DNA sequence: TGCAGTGCCCCCCGGGGGGGGAGCTCTGGGGCCAACGTCCTGACTTTC. This translates into CSAPRGGSSGANVLTF.

CDR3 region: CASSFRTVGNTIYF. CDR3 DNA: TGTGCCAGCAGTTTCAGGACTGTTGGAAACACCATATATTTT. The genes are TRBV12-3 or TRBV12-4 and TRBJ1-3, with D unclear. The V and J ends lost 3 bases and 3 bases respectively, with 9 bases between them. The CDR3 has 14 residues.

The chain employs TRBV24-1 and TRBJ2-7; perhaps D is TRBD1 or TRBD2 (5 bases each). The length of the CDR3 is 15 residues. Germline-derived CDR1 and CDR2 are KGHDR and SFDVKD. V dropped 7 bases and J dropped 3 bases, with 18 bases sitting between them. In nucleotides, the CDR3 is TGTGCCACCAGCTCGGGACCCAGGGATATCTACGAGCAGTACTTC. It is translated as CATSSGPRDIYEQYF.

This clonotype was counted ten times or more. The V and J genes are TRBV5-1 and TRBJ2-3; D unresolved. V gave up 3 bases and J gave up 0 bases, with 11 bases separating them. Germline V gene lookup returns CDR1 SGHRS and CDR2 YFSETQ. This CDR3 is built from 15 residues. In DNA form, the CDR3 reads TGCGCCAGCAGCTGGAGACGTACTAGCACAGATACGCAGTATTTT. This encodes CASSWRRTSTDTQYF.

This clonotype was observed a few times. The chain combines TRBV2 with TRBJ1-2; D is undetermined. V dropped 1 base and J dropped 2 bases, with 5 bases sitting between them. The CDR3 contains 13 residues. The germline V gene encodes CDR1 SNHLY and CDR2 FYNNEI. The CDR3 protein is CASSEGRNYGYTF. Here the CDR3 DNA reads TGTGCCAGCAGTGAAGGACGGAACTATGGCTACACCTTC.

This clonotype was detected a few times. This sequence joins TRBV7-9 and TRBJ2-3; D remains unclear. From germline, CDR1 is SEHNR and CDR2 FQNEAQ (reference sequence). V was shortened by 8 bases and J by 2 bases, with 8 bases between the two germline ends. This CDR3 has 12 residues. The CDR3 region is CASGLTTDTQYF. The CDR3 DNA sequence: TGTGCCAGCGGGCTCACCACAGATACGCAGTATTTT.

CDR3 in amino acids: CASSFGAGTTYEQYF. CDR3 DNA: TGTGCCAGCAGCTTCGGAGCCGGGACAACTTACGAGCAGTACTTC. This chain connects TRBV5-4 to TRBJ2-7; a possible D gene is TRBD1 (6 bases). Between the trimmed V and J ends, which lost 2 bases and 4 bases, there was a span of 16 bases. This CDR3 comprises 15 residues. Germline V gives CDR1 SGHNT, CDR2 YYREEE (reference sequence). Supplemented by reference TRBV5-4 and TRBJ2-7, the full variable domain reads ETGVTQSPTHLIKTRGQQVTLRCSSQSGHNTVSWYQQALGQGPQFIFQYYREEENGRGNFPPRFSGLQFPNYSSELNVNALELDDSALYLCASSFGAGTTYEQYFGPGTRLTVT.

The chain has TRBV7-2 and TRBJ2-7, with 7 bases matching TRBD1. Germline CDR1 SGHTA, CDR2 FQGNSA. J gave up 4 bases and V 0 bases, and 12 bases lay outside the gene matches. CDR3 size: 17 residues. The CDR3 protein is CASSLAPIGDRGYEQYF. CDR3 DNA sequence: TGTGCCAGCAGCTTAGCGCCTATTGGGGACAGAGGATACGAGCAGTACTTC.

This clonotype was detected many times. This chain connects TRBV24-1 to TRBJ2-7; 9 bases align to TRBD1. Trimming took 1 base from V and 4 from J; bases not matched to a gene: 13. This CDR3 has 18 amino acids. Germline V gene lookup returns CDR1 KGHDR and CDR2 SFDVKD. The CDR3 DNA reads TGTGCCACCAGTGATTTCGGAGGGACAGGGTTATCCCTGTACGAGCAGTACTTC. Translating gives CATSDFGGTGLSLYEQYF.

The sample holds many counts of this clonotype. This CDR3 is CSVDLAGGPRGETQYF. The CDR3 nucleotides are TGCAGCGTTGATCTGGCGGGGGGGCCGCGGGGCGAGACCCAGTACTTC. The J gene is TRBJ2-5, the V gene TRBV29-1; TRBD2 matches 9 bases. Losses at the gene ends were 3 bases for V and 5 bases for J; bases not matched to a gene: 13. This CDR3 comprises 16 residues. Germline lookup yields CDR1 SQVTM and CDR2 ANQGSEA.

This clonotype was observed many times. The V call is TRBV24-1, the J call TRBJ2-1, with D possibly being TRBD2 (5 bases). The CDR3 has 16 amino acids. The V gene lost 3 bases and the J gene lost 1 base, with 12 bases spanning the gap. Germline assignment: CDR1 KGHDR and CDR2 SFDVKD. In DNA, the CDR3 is TGTGCCACCAGTGATCGGACGTGGAGGTCCTACAATGAGCAGTTCTTC. Translated: CATSDRTWRSYNEQFF.

This clonotype was counted only a few times. The V gene is TRBV12-2, the J gene TRBJ2-7; the table's D call, TRBD2, was not checked against the DNA. TRBV12-2 is deemed a pseudogene. The CDR3 extends over 18 amino acids. The CDR3 spells CASRLGGQGPPSSYEQYF. In DNA, the CDR3 is TGTGCAAGTCGCTTAGGGGGCCAGGGCCCGCCGTCCTCCTACGAGCAGTACTTC.

This clonotype was counted ten times or more. The chain has TRBV29-1 and TRBJ2-1; the match to TRBD2 covers 16 bases. The CDR3 totals 14 residues. V lost 6 bases, J lost 8 bases, and 4 bases stayed unmatched. CDR1 is SQVTM, CDR2 ANQGSEA, per germline. CDR3 region: CSVGTSGRVDEQFF. CDR3 nucleotide sequence: TGCAGCGTAGGGACTAGCGGGAGGGTAGATGAGCAGTTCTTC.

This clonotype has more than one count but fewer than ten. The V call is TRBV12-3 or TRBV12-4, the J call TRBJ2-1; weak D call: TRBD2 (6 bases). The V gene lost 2 bases and the J gene lost 7 bases, with 12 bases spanning the gap. The CDR3 is 14 amino acids. In DNA form, the CDR3 reads TGTGCCAGCAGTTTAAGGCGGGATGGGAATGAGCAGTTCTTC. It translates to CASSLRRDGNEQFF.